This T cell receptor (beta chain) was sequenced for a study of cytomegalovirus exposure and HLA in healthy donors. The study, taken as a whole, reports: TCR beta sequences reportedly predicted the HLA-A and HLA-B alleles of most subjects accurately. In an earlier analysis, most TCR beta V segments were productive about 87% or about 30% of the time. Later analysis revealed greater clonal expansion in HLA-associated TCR beta chains than in equally common others.

Points on this clone: The target antigen is unknown. At one end the junction does not follow the germline gene, possibly because of a read error.

Germline CDR1 reads SEHNR; CDR2 reads FQNEAQ (reference sequence). The CDR3 is 15 amino acids. Researchers ran the PCR with 60 Vbeta and 13 Jbeta primers. Clones were sequenced by immunoSEQ multiplex PCR, and TCRdb holds only the in-frame ones, with some missing. The sample lists about 200,000 clones, 75% to 90% occurring once. J is TRBJ2-2 and V is TRBV7-9; 7 bases are a match to TRBD2. The sample comprised PBMCs. The origin of this receptor is a woman in her forties or fifties in good health and CMV-seropositive. The chain's CDR3 is CSSSPGTTRSGELFF. The DNA of the CDR3 is TGTTCCAGCAGCCCTGGGACTACTAGGTCCGGGGAGCTGTTTTTT.